The rows below give T cell receptor beta chains drawn from one sample of a study of blood T cell repertoires in COVID-19. Sequenced by immunoSEQ multiplex PCR; TCRdb stores in-frame clones only, minus some. The data contain about 300,000 clones, approximately 89% of them seen just once; the ten biggest clones take up less than 2%. Sample: peripheral blood. The receptor source for this set is a young woman with COVID-19, enrolled during active disease. The CDR3 runs from the conserved cysteine through the conserved F or W. D genes are given only for firm matches. Clone size appears in some rows only: once, few, many, or a class for an expanded clone.

length,D,size,V,J,CDR3,DNA
14,-,-,TRBV11-3,TRBJ2-7,CASSLDRVAEEQYF,TGTGCCAGCAGCTTAGACAGGGTGGCTGAGGAGCAGTACTTC
17,TRBD1,-,TRBV5-1,TRBJ2-1,CASSPTPTGGGKDEQFF,TGCGCCAGCAGCCCAACCCCGACAGGGGGCGGTAAGGATGAGCAGTTCTTC
16,-,-,TRBV5-1,TRBJ1-2,CASSRLGWSPNYGYTF,TGCGCCAGCAGCCGCCTTGGCTGGTCACCTAACTATGGCTACACCTTC
13,TRBD2,-,TRBV6-1,TRBJ2-5,CASSEGGGETQYF,TGTGCCAGCAGTGAAGGGGGGGGAGAGACCCAGTACTTC
15,-,-,TRBV5-5,TRBJ1-3,CASRMNRISGNTIYF,TGTGCCAGCAGAATGAACAGGATTTCTGGAAACACCATATATTTT
12,TRBD1,-,TRBV2,TRBJ2-2,CASTGGPGELFF,TGTGCCAGCACAGGGGGCCCCGGGGAGCTGTTTTTT
17,TRBD1,-,TRBV25-1,TRBJ1-3,CASSRDRGLGSGNTIYF,TGTGCCAGCAGTCGGGACAGGGGACTCGGCTCTGGAAACACCATATATTTT
14,-,few,TRBV3-1/TRBV3-2,TRBJ1-6,CASSHSRLIHPLHF,TGTGCCAGCAGCCATTCGCGATTAATTCACCCCCTCCACTTT
16,-,-,TRBV5-6,TRBJ1-6,CASSTTQGYYNSPLHF,TGTGCCAGCAGTACCACTCAGGGGTATTATAATTCACCCCTCCACTTT
17,TRBD2,-,TRBV19,TRBJ2-5,CASSTSGGVNRKETQYF,TGTGCCAGTAGTACTAGCGGGGGGGTTAACCGAAAAGAGACCCAGTACTTC
14,-,-,TRBV27,TRBJ1-1,CASSLGTANTEAFF,TGTGCCAGCAGTTTGGGGACTGCGAACACTGAAGCTTTCTTT
15,TRBD1,-,TRBV6-5,TRBJ2-1,CASSRDRGTYNEQFF,TGTGCCAGCAGTAGGGACAGGGGTACCTACAATGAGCAGTTCTTC
13,TRBD1,-,TRBV7-9,TRBJ1-2,CASSFWGDSGYTF,TGTGCCAGCAGCTTTTGGGGGGACAGTGGCTACACCTTC
14,-,few,TRBV5-1,TRBJ2-1,CASRGQGAYNEQFF,TGCGCCAGCCGTGGCCAGGGTGCTTACAATGAGCAGTTCTTC
13,-,-,TRBV30,TRBJ1-1,CAWRRQMNTEAFF,TGTGCCTGGAGGAGACAGATGAACACTGAAGCTTTCTTT
13,-,-,TRBV27,TRBJ2-5,CASSLTRSETQYF,TGTGCCAGCAGTTTAACCAGATCGGAGACCCAGTACTTC
14,-,-,TRBV3-1/TRBV3-2,TRBJ2-3,CASSQPGGTDTQYF,TGTGCCAGCAGCCAACCAGGGGGGACAGATACGCAGTATTTT
14,TRBD1,once,TRBV18,TRBJ2-5,CASSPGTGLETQYF,TGTGCCAGCTCACCAGGGACAGGGCTGGAGACCCAGTACTTC